One TCR beta chain is described in this entry. Method: immunoSEQ multiplex PCR; TCRdb's copy keeps in-frame clones and lacks some. The sample includes approximately 1,000,000 clones, approximately 80% of them seen just once. CDR1 and CDR2 from the germline V gene are SGHAT and FQNNGV. The J segment lost 5 bases and the V segment lost 4 bases, leaving 5 bases of the junction unmatched. There are 16 residues in the CDR3. This entry comes from a study of shared clonotypes between healthy human individuals. Study-wide context: CD4 naive cells filled three plates per donor, CD4 memory three, CD8 naive two and CD8 memory one.

The sequencing input was memory CD4+ T cells from PBMCs. The subset is: CD45RA-negative fraction. The receptor was isolated from a man between 18 and 29 years old in good health. Some clones in this sample may be carry-over from other donors' samples. This rearrangement joins TRBV11-2 to TRBJ2-1; TRBD2 matches at 13 bases. The CDR3 here is CASSSGGTSGNNEQFF. The CDR3 region has the DNA TGTGCCAGCAGCTCCGGTGGGACTAGCGGGAACAATGAGCAGTTCTTC.